This entry concerns a single T cell receptor beta chain. Its target is unknown. This sample stems from a study of T cell responses to AZD1222 COVID-19 vaccine. Study-level information: Pooling was applied to second doses at about 4 or about 12 weeks. The study's findings and limits: In the spike-specific TCR repertoire, nearly half reportedly target unmutated variant regions.

V shed 2 bases and J shed 5 bases, with 13 bases lying between them. The CDR3 consists of 15 residues. Germline CDR1 LNHDA, CDR2 SQIVND (reference sequence). The method was immunoSEQ multiplex PCR; TCRdb's version includes in-frame clones alone and lacks a portion of them. Among about 100,000 clones listed, approximately 88% were seen once. The chain couples TRBV19 to TRBJ1-5; D is ambiguous. The sample in question was peripheral blood, obtained on day 0 of AZD1222 vaccination. This sequence was found in an adult in good health. The DNA for the CDR3 is TGTGCCAGTAGTATACAGACCCCTCGGGATCAGCCCCAGCATTTT. Translation: CASSIQTPRDQPQHF.